This T cell receptor (beta chain) was sequenced for a study of a mutant IDH1 vaccine in newly diagnosed glioma (dated by TCRdb to 2020 to 2023). In the study overall: Patients received eight vaccinations in weeks 1, 3, 5, 7, 11, 15, 19 and 23, corresponding to visits V03 through V10. Longitudinal TCRB deep sequencing was done for about two dozen treated patients, wherever samples were available for exploratory analyses. Peripheral blood samples were drawn at six visits, namely V03 (baseline), V05, V07, V10, V12 and V13. Vaccination was initiated 4-6 weeks after radiotherapy alone, or concurrently with temozolomide cycles in the chemotherapy-containing groups. Before enrollment, patients had received standard therapy of radiotherapy alone, temozolomide alone, or radiochemotherapy with temozolomide; most received the combination. Of the approximately 35 treated patients, 62.5% were male and around 40% were female, and a mean age of around 40 years was recorded. Results the study describes overall, beyond this receptor: Pseudoprogression seemed to be unrelated to changes in the top peripheral T cell clonotypes found by TCRB sequencing. Immune responses induced by the vaccine were seen in 90% to 95% of patients across multiple MHC alleles. Selection of PBMC samples for TCRB deep sequencing was based on availability. It was noted by the authors that analyses of patient blood samples could not be reproduced owing to sample limitations.

The receptor library was made with the immunoSEQ multiplex PCR assay. Rearranged TCR beta chain sequences were amplified with the hsTCRB Kit following the manufacturer's protocol. Sequencing of TCRB libraries was carried out on an Illumina MiSeq. On the authors' methods: The proprietary platform of the kit vendor was used for demultiplexing, trimming and gene mapping. TCRdb provides this immuneACCESS table in a form limited to in-frame rearrangements. Some clones are lacking; in checked studies, under half of them reflect an unresolved V gene, and why the rest are absent is not known. D and trimming come from the DNA, and the V and J calls and clone size come from that table. This sample gives about 38,000 clones in total; roughly 79% of them show up just once. 5% to 5.5% of the sample belongs to the ten largest clones. This clone appeared a few times. The specificity of this receptor is unknown. It has no much larger one-base neighbor in the sample; base qualities were not kept.

This sample's time point label indicates: week 23, last vaccination. A 20-mer mutant IDH1 peptide at 300 micrograms in Montanide made up each vaccine dose, which was injected subcutaneously together with topical imiquimod. Newly diagnosed WHO grade 3 or 4 IDH1-mutant astrocytomas showing loss of nuclear ATRX were present in the donors. The samples were drawn from NOA16, a multicentre, single-arm, open-label phase I trial in Germany that tested a mutant IDH1 peptide vaccine in humans for the first time. Genomic DNA for TCRB sequencing was extracted from EDTA blood using the DNeasy Blood and Tissue Kit. The CDR3 has 12 amino acids, counting the end cysteine and phenylalanine. Just CDR3 DNA is preserved here, 36 bases in frame from base 1. V gives up 6 bases and J gives up 11 bases, and the segment between their germline ends measures 11 bases. Based on the germline V gene (reference sequence), the CDR1 and CDR2 sequences are MNHEY and SMNVEV.

The clonotype originates from a middle-aged man with glioma. The specimen comprised PBMCs, sampled from a glioma patient whose treatment included an IDH1 peptide vaccine. The chain is encoded by TRBV27 joined to TRBJ2-6; the D gene assignment is ambiguous. The nucleotide sequence is given as TGTGCCAGCAGCCCTGGCCGGGACGTCCTGACTTTC. Translated, it gives CASSPGRDVLTF. The full variable domain, with segments outside the CDR3 supplied by the reference TRBV27 and TRBJ2-6 proteins, appears as EAQVTQNPRYLITVTGKKLTVTCSQNMNHEYMSWYRQDPGLGLRQIYYSMNVEVTDKGDVPEGYKVSRKEKRNFPLILESPSPNQTSLYFCASSPGRDVLTFGAGSRLTVL.